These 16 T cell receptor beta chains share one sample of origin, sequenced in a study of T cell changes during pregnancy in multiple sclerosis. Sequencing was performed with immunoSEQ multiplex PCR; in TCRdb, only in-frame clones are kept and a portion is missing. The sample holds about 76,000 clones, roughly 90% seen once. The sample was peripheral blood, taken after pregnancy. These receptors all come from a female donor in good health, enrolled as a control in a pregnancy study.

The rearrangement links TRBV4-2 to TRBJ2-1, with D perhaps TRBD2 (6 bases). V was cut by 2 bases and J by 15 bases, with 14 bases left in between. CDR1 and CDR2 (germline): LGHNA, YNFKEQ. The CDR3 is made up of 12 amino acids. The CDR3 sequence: CASSQSGLVGFF. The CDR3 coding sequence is TGTGCCAGCAGCCAATCGGGACTCGTAGGGTTCTTC.

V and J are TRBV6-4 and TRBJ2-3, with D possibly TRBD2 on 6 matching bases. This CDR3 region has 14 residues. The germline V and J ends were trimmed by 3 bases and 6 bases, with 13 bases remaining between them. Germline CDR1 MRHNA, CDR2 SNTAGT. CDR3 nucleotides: TGTGCCAGCAGTGAGGGACTCGTTTCCGATACGCAGTATTTT. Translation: CASSEGLVSDTQYF.

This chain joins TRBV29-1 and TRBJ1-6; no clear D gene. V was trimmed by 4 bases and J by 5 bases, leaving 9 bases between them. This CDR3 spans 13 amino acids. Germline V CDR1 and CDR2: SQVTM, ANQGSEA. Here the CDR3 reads CSVGSGDNSPLHF. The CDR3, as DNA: TGCAGCGTTGGATCGGGAGATAATTCACCCCTCCACTTT.

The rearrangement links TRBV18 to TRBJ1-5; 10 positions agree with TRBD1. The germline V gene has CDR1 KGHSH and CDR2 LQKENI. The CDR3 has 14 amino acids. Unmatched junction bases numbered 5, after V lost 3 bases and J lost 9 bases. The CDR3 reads CASSPTGGSWPQHF. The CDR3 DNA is TGTGCCAGCTCACCGACAGGGGGCAGTTGGCCCCAGCATTTT.

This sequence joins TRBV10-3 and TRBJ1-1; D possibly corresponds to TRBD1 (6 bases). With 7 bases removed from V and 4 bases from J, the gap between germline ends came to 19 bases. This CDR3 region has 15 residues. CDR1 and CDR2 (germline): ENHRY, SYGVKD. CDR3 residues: CAIKKESGVVTEAFF. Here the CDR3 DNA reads TGTGCCATCAAAAAAGAATCAGGGGTTGTCACTGAAGCTTTCTTT.

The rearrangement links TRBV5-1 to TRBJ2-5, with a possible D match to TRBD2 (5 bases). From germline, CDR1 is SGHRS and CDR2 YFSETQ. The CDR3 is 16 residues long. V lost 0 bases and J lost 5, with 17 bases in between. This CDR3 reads CASSLAEVALSETQYF. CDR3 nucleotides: TGCGCCAGCAGCTTGGCCGAGGTAGCGTTGAGCGAGACCCAGTACTTC. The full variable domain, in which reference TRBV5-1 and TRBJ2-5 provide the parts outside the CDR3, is KAGVTQTPRYLIKTRGQQVTLSCSPISGHRSVSWYQQTPGQGLQFLFEYFSETQRNKGNFPGRFSGRQFSNSRSEMNVSTLELGDSALYLCASSLAEVALSETQYFGPGTRLLVL.

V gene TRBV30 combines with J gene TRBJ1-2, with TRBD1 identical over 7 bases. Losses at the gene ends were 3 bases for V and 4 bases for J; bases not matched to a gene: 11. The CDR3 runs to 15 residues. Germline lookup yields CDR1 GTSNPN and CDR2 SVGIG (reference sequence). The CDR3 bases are TGTGCCTGGAGCCTTGAGACAGGGAGCGTCTATGGCTACACCTTC. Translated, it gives CAWSLETGSVYGYTF.

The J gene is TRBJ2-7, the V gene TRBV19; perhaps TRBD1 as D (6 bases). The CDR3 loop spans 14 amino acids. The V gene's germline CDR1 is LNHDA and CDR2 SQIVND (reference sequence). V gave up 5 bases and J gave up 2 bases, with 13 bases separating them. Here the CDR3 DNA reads TGTGCCAGTAGTCCCCCGGGACAAACCTACGAGCAGTACTTC. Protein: CASSPPGQTYEQYF.

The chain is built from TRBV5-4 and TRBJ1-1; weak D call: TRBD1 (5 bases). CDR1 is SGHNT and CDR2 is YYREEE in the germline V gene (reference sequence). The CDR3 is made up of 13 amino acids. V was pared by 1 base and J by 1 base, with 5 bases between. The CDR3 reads CASSLRGNTEAFF. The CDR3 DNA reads TGTGCCAGCAGCTTGAGGGGGAACACTGAAGCTTTCTTT.

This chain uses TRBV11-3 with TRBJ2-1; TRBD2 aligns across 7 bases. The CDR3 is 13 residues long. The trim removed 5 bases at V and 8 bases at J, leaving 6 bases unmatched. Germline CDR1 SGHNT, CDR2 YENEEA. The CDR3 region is CASSRSGIDEQFF. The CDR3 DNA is TGTGCCAGCAGCCGCAGCGGGATCGATGAGCAGTTCTTC.

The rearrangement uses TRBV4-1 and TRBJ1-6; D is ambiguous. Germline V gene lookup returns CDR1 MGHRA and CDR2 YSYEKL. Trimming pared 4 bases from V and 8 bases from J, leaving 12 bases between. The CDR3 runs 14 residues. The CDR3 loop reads CASSRTSGYSPLHF. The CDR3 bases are TGCGCCAGCAGCCGCACCTCGGGGTATTCACCCCTCCACTTT.

The CDR3 is CASSPNRDRYNEQFF. The CDR3 region has the DNA TGTGCCAGCAGCCCAAACAGGGATCGCTACAATGAGCAGTTCTTC. This chain uses TRBV9 with TRBJ2-1; weak D call: TRBD1 (6 bases). Germline loops: CDR1 SGDLS, CDR2 YYNGEE. With 4 bases removed from V and 3 bases from J, the gap between germline ends came to 14 bases. CDR3 size: 15 residues. Combining the CDR3 with reference TRBV9 and TRBJ2-1 gives the whole variable domain DSGVTQTPKHLITATGQRVTLRCSPRSGDLSVYWYQQSLDQGLQFLIQYYNGEERAKGNILERFSAQQFPDLHSELNLSSLELGDSALYFCASSPNRDRYNEQFFGPGTRLTVL.

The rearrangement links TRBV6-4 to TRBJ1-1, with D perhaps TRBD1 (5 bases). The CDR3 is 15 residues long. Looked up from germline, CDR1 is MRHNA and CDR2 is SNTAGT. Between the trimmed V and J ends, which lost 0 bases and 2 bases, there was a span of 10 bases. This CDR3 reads CASSDSAGHNTEAFF. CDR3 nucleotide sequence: TGTGCCAGCAGTGACTCTGCAGGGCACAACACTGAAGCTTTCTTT.

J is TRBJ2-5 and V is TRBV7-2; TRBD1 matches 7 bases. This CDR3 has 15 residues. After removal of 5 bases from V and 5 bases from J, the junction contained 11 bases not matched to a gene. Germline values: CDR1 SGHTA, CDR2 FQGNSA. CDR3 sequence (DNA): TGTGCCAGCAGCCCACAGGGGCTTGGGTGGGAGACCCAGTACTTC. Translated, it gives CASSPQGLGWETQYF.

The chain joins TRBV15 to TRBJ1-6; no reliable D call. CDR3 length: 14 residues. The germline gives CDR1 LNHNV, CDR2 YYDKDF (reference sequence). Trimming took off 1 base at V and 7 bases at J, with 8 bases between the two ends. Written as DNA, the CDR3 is TGTGCCACCAGCAGAGTCGGTGTAAATTCACCCCTCCACTTT. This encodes CATSRVGVNSPLHF.

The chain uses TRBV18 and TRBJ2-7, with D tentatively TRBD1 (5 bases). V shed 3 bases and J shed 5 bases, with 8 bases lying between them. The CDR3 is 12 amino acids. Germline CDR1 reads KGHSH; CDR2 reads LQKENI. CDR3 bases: TGTGCCAGCTCACCCGACAGTAACGAGCAGTACTTC. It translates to CASSPDSNEQYF.